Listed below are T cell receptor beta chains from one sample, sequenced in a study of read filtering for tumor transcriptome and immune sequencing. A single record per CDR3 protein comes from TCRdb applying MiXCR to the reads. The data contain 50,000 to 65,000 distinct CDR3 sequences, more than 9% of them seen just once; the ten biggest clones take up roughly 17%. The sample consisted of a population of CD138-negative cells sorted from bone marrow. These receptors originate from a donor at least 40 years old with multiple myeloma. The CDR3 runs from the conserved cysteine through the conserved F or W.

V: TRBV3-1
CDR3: CASSHDTGYNQFF

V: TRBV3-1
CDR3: CASSLLPNSYNEQFF

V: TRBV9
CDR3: CASSPMGQGAEKLFF

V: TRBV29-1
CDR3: CSHIMAGDTEAFF

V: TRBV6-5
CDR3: CASSYSVQATEAFF

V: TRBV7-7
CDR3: CASSFGGARKETQYF

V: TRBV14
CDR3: CASSQDDGITEAFF

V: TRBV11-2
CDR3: CASSLMDQETQYF

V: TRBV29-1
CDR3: CSVGGDTEAFF

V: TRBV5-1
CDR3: CASSLEEASSTDTQYF

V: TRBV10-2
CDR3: CATLRDPYNEQFF

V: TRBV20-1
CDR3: CSASKGSAGNEQFF

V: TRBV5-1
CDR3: CASSLRVSQETQYF

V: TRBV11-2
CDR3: CASSSTSGVYNEQFF

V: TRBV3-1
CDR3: CASSQVGGGFSDTQYF

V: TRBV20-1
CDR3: CSARDLAGGDTQYF

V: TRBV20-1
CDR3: CSARERETGTYEQYF

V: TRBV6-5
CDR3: CASSYSIPSGVYEQYF

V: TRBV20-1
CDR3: CSASVTIHAFF

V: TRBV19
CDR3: CASSSEEANGRLFF

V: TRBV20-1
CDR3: CSARDLRTGGTDTQYF

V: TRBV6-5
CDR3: CASSYSAGRETQYF

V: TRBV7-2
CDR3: CASRSTASSDTQYF

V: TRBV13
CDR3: CASSSRTLNSYEQYF

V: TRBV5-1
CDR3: CASSSPGAIYF

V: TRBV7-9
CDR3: CATPRVGRGSNNEQFF

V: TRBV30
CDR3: CAWRPGETGELFF

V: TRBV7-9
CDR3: CASSLGGQGTVYGYTF

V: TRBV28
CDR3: CASRLTEDTQYF

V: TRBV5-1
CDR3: CASSLGGPTDTQYF

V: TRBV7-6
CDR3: CASSPGQSFTEAFF

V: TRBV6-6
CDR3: CASSYSIGETQYF

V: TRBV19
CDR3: CASSRAGTSFYNEQFF

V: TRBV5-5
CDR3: CASSKFTGGLQETQYF

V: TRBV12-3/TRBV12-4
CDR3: CASSDRDRGYEQYF

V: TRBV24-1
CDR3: CATSDPPGPKAGTDTQYF

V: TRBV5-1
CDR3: CASSLTGTGSNQPQHF

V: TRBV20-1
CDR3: CSATDRGMNTEAFF

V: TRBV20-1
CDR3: CSASDRFSNQPQHF

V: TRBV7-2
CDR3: CASSFRRASPDTQYF